Only a few counts were recorded for the clone carrying this T cell receptor beta chain. Its antigen is not known. This may be a read error, as it is one base from a much larger clone. The CDR3 has 16 residues. V was clipped by 6 bases and J by 0 bases; unmatched bases: 5. The cDNA came from 5'RACE, which used 10-nucleotide random UMIs. TCRdb itself ran the 5' RACE reads through MiXCR, one entry per CDR3 protein. The sample has about 62,000 distinct CDR3 sequences; around 4.7% are singletons. This sample was taken from a study of neurological immune-mediated disorders. Whole-study findings and limits: Private repertoires in all groups were suggested by the absence of shared CDR3 amino acid sequences among expanded clones across subjects. Levels of TCR clonal expansion peaked in HTLV-1-associated myelopathy and reached their lowest in multiple sclerosis, under those of healthy controls. Phylogenetic analysis grouped 18 of 34 multiple sclerosis patients' repertoires together, suggesting a possible repertoire signature.

This sequence was found in a woman in her forties or fifties with multiple sclerosis. The J gene is TRBJ2-2, the V gene TRBV12-3 or TRBV12-4; 9 bases agree with TRBD1. The sequenced material came from PBMCs. The CDR3 loop reads CASSHRGPTNTGELFF. The CDR3 DNA is TGTGCCAGCAGCCACAGGGGGCCAACGAACACCGGGGAGCTGTTTTTT.